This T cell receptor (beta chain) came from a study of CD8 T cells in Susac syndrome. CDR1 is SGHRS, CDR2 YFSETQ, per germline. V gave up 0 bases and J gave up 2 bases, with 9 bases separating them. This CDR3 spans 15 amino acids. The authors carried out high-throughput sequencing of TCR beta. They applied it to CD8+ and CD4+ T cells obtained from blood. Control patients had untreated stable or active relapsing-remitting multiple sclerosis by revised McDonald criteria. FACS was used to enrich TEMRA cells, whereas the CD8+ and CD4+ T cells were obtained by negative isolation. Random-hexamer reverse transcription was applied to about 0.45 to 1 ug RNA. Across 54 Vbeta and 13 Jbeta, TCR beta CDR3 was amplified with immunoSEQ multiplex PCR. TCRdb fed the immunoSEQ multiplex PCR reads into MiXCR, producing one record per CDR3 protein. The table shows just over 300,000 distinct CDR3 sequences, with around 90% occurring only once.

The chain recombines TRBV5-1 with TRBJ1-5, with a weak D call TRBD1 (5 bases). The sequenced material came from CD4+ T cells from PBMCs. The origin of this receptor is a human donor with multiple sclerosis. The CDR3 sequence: CASSLEGLGNQPQHF. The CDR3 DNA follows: TGCGCCAGCAGCTTGGAGGGACTGGGCAATCAGCCCCAGCATTTT. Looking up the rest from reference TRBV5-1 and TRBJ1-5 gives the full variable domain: KAGVTQTPRYLIKTRGQQVTLSCSPISGHRSVSWYQQTPGQGLQFLFEYFSETQRNKGNFPGRFSGRQFSNSRSEMNVSTLELGDSALYLCASSLEGLGNQPQHFGDGTRLSIL.